These T cell receptor beta chains were read from a single sample in a study of T cell repertoires in cytomegalovirus infection. TCRdb analysed the reads with MiXCR anew, one entry per CDR3 protein. The sample contains fewer than 300,000 distinct CDR3 sequences, roughly a quarter of which appear only once. The sample comprised PBMCs. The receptors shown here come from a human donor in good health (CMV status not recorded). Some clones in this sample may be carry-over from other donors' samples. The CDR3 runs from the conserved cysteine through the conserved F or W. The D gene is left open where the match is weak. Size is stated for part of the rows, as once, few or many counts, or as a class when the clone is expanded.

TRBJ1-6 | NA | TRBV20-1 | NA | CSAGGVARGSYNSPLHF | TGCAGTGCTGGAGGGGTCGCTAGAGGTTCCTATAATTCACCCCTCCACTTT
TRBJ1-5 | NA | TRBV24-1 | NA | CATSDPGTPDQPQHF | TGTGCCACCAGTGATCCCGGGACCCCCGACCAGCCCCAGCATTTT
TRBJ2-3 | NA | TRBV9 | few | CASSVAVSDTDTQYF | TGTGCCAGCAGCGTAGCGGTTAGCGACACAGATACGCAGTATTTT
TRBJ1-1 | NA | TRBV11-2 | few | CASSLEPGGWAEAFF | TGTGCCAGCAGCTTAGAACCAGGCGGCTGGGCTGAAGCTTTCTTT
TRBJ2-3 | NA | TRBV6-1 | many | CASRGDGTDTQYF | TGTGCCAGCCGCGGGGACGGCACAGATACGCAGTATTTT
TRBJ2-2 | NA | TRBV14 | NA | CASSQDLLEDTGELFF | TGTGCCAGCAGCCAAGATTTACTAGAAGACACCGGGGAGCTGTTTTTT
TRBJ1-5 | TRBD1 | TRBV5-1 | NA | CASSPGTGSPQHF | TGCGCCAGCAGCCCCGGGACAGGGAGCCCCCAGCATTTT
TRBJ2-5 | NA | TRBV20-1 | few | CSASSPQVQETQYF | TGCAGTGCTAGCTCCCCTCAAGTCCAAGAGACCCAGTACTTC
TRBJ2-7 | NA | TRBV29-1 | NA | CSVGGGIYEQYF | TGCAGCGTTGGGGGCGGTATCTACGAGCAGTACTTC
TRBJ2-7 | TRBD1 | TRBV4-1 | few | CASSQSIRGGTGYSYEQYF | TGCGCCAGCAGCCAGAGCATTCGTGGGGGGACAGGGTACTCCTACGAGCAGTACTTC
TRBJ2-7 | NA | TRBV28 | NA | CASSLSAPGEQYF | TGTGCCAGCAGTTTATCGGCCCCTGGCGAGCAGTACTTC
TRBJ1-1 | NA | TRBV5-1 | NA | CASSPQEGPGRAFF | TGCGCCAGCAGCCCTCAGGAGGGGCCGGGACGAGCTTTCTTT
TRBJ2-1 | NA | TRBV5-1 | once | CASSLGLRRFDEQFF | TGCGCCAGCAGCTTGGGACTGCGGAGGTTCGATGAGCAGTTCTTC
TRBJ1-2 | TRBD1 | TRBV28 | NA | CASSLVKGANYGYTF | TGTGCCAGCAGTTTAGTTAAGGGGGCGAACTATGGCTACACCTTC
TRBJ2-7 | NA | TRBV7-2 | many | CASSFGTAGEGYF | TGTGCCAGCAGCTTCGGGACGGCTGGAGAGGGGTACTTC
TRBJ1-6 | TRBD1 | TRBV7-2 | many | CASSRWDRVVRNSPLHF | TGTGCCAGCAGCCGCTGGGACAGGGTCGTTCGAAATTCACCCCTCCACTTT
TRBJ2-1 | TRBD2 | TRBV7-2 | NA | CASSLRPGLAGVRDEQFF | TGTGCCAGCAGCTTAAGACCGGGACTAGCGGGAGTAAGGGATGAGCAGTTCTTC
TRBJ2-2 | TRBD2 | TRBV11-2 | few | CASSYPGTSGRGELFF | TGTGCCAGCAGCTACCCCGGGACTAGCGGGCGCGGGGAGCTGTTTTTT
TRBJ2-6 | TRBD2 | TRBV5-4 | many | CASSLRTSGIVSGANVLTF | TGTGCCAGCAGCTTGAGGACTAGCGGGATAGTTTCTGGGGCCAACGTCCTGACTTTC
TRBJ1-5 | TRBD1 | TRBV4-3 | NA | CASSQETGANQPQHF | TGCGCCAGCAGCCAAGAAACAGGGGCTAATCAGCCCCAGCATTTT
TRBJ2-3 | TRBD2 | TRBV2 | many | CASGSGGSTDTQYF | TGTGCCAGCGGGTCGGGGGGAAGCACAGATACGCAGTATTTT
TRBJ2-1 | TRBD2 | TRBV7-6 | many | CASSLGAGGGHEQFF | TGTGCCAGCAGCCTGGGGGCGGGAGGTGGCCATGAGCAGTTCTTC
TRBJ2-1 | NA | TRBV6-2/TRBV6-3 | medium-sized | CASSERDNNEQFF | TGTGCCAGCAGCGAGCGGGACAACAATGAGCAGTTCTTC
TRBJ1-4 | TRBD1 | TRBV11-2 | NA | CASSGRQGRNEKLFF | TGTGCCAGCAGCGGCCGACAGGGAAGGAATGAAAAACTGTTTTTT
TRBJ2-7 | NA | TRBV5-1 | NA | CASSLDRVPGEQYF | TGCGCCAGCAGCTTGGATCGGGTCCCCGGCGAGCAGTACTTC
TRBJ2-1 | NA | TRBV15 | NA | CATGKPVSNEQFF | TGTGCCACCGGGAAGCCTGTTAGCAATGAGCAGTTCTTC
TRBJ1-5 | TRBD1 | TRBV7-2 | many | CASSLRTGQFNQPQHF | TGTGCCAGCAGCTTACGGACGGGACAGTTTAATCAGCCCCAGCATTTT
TRBJ2-2 | NA | TRBV20-1 | few | CSASLRGATGELFF | TGCAGTGCCAGCCTTCGGGGGGCCACCGGGGAGCTGTTTTTT
TRBJ1-6 | NA | TRBV7-2 | many | CASSSRRGGLYNSPLHF | TGTGCCAGCAGCTCACGAAGGGGGGGGTTATATAATTCACCCCTCCACTTT
TRBJ2-5 | NA | TRBV10-3 | few | CAGRGGLEETQYF | TGTGCCGGCCGGGGAGGCTTGGAAGAGACCCAGTACTTC
TRBJ2-2 | NA | TRBV6-4 | NA | CASSGEWNTGELFF | TGTGCCAGCAGTGGAGAGTGGAACACCGGGGAGCTGTTTTTT
TRBJ1-6 | NA | TRBV20-1 | NA | CSAKDGNYNSPLHF | TGCAGTGCCAAGGACGGGAACTATAATTCACCCCTCCACTTT
TRBJ1-4 | NA | TRBV7-2 | many | CASSLGDIEKLFF | TGTGCCAGCAGCTTAGGCGACATTGAAAAACTGTTTTTT
TRBJ2-7 | NA | TRBV7-9 | NA | CASSPARGLLLQKQYF | TGTGCCAGCAGCCCCGCCCGAGGACTTCTCCTACAAAAGCAGTACTTC
TRBJ2-7 | TRBD1 | TRBV29-1 | few | CSVEGQGTPYEQYF | TGCAGCGTTGAAGGACAGGGTACGCCCTACGAGCAGTACTTC
TRBJ1-1 | NA | TRBV6-2/TRBV6-3 | NA | CASRNPGASTEAFF | TGTGCCAGCAGAAACCCGGGGGCGAGCACTGAAGCTTTCTTT
TRBJ1-6 | TRBD1 | TRBV29-1 | few | CSVSTGVWNSPLHF | TGCAGCGTATCCACAGGGGTATGGAATTCACCCCTCCACTTT
TRBJ1-6 | NA | TRBV9 | NA | CASSVAAGTVDSPLHF | TGTGCCAGCAGCGTAGCAGCCGGGACGGTTGATTCACCCCTCCACTTT
TRBJ2-7 | NA | TRBV4-3 | NA | CASSQFQSYEQYF | TGCGCCAGCAGCCAATTCCAGTCCTACGAGCAGTACTTC
TRBJ1-2 | NA | TRBV29-1 | NA | CSVEEGSGYTF | TGCAGCGTTGAAGAGGGTTCGGGCTACACCTTC